The next 28 T cell receptor beta chains were all read from a single sample in a study of T cells in Graves' hyperthyroidism and ophthalmopathy. Amplification targeted TCR beta CDR3 regions from RNA transcripts. HTBI primers were the set used in a first-round RT-PCR of the TCR CDR3. TCRdb fed the multiplex PCR reads into MiXCR, producing one record per CDR3 protein. The sample records 600,000 to 700,000 distinct CDR3 sequences, roughly 14% being singletons. The sequenced material came from blood. These receptors came from a woman aged 40 to 50 with Graves' ophthalmopathy.

There are many counts of this clonotype. This sequence joins TRBV28 and TRBJ2-5; no clear D gene. V gave up 4 bases and J gave up 3 bases, with 9 bases separating them. The CDR3 has 13 amino acids. Germline values: CDR1 MDHEN, CDR2 SYDVKM. The CDR3 here is CASSSQVEETQYF. CDR3 DNA: TGTGCCAGCAGTTCCCAAGTGGAAGAGACCCAGTACTTC.

This clonotype came up many times. As DNA, the CDR3 is TGTGCCAGCAGTCCGGGGGCACAATACGAGCAGTACTTC. This sequence encodes CASSPGAQYEQYF. The chain is built from TRBV6-1 and TRBJ2-7; D is tentatively TRBD1 or TRBD2 (6 bases each). The CDR3 contains 13 residues. With 5 bases removed from V and 4 bases from J, the gap between germline ends came to 12 bases. Germline V CDR1 and CDR2: MNHNS, SASEGT.

The sample holds a few counts of this clonotype. A read error may be the cause here, since a much bigger clone is one base away. The V and J genes are TRBV11-2 and TRBJ2-5, with TRBD2 matching over 9 bases. The CDR3 spans 16 residues. The V gene's germline CDR1 is SGHAT and CDR2 FQNNGV. The CDR3 protein is CASSLALGLAEEAQYF. CDR3 nucleotides: TGTGCCAGCAGCTTAGCCCTGGGACTAGCCGAAGAGGCCCAGTACTTC.

This chain links TRBV5-1 with TRBJ2-7; 7 bases align to TRBD1. Germline V gene sequence: CDR1 SGHRS, CDR2 YFSETQ. This CDR3 spans 15 amino acids. With 2 bases clipped from V and 7 bases from J, the junction kept 12 bases outside the gene matches. CDR3 DNA: TGCGCCAGCAGCTTCCGGGACAGAGGAACTAGTGAGCAGTACTTC. It translates to CASSFRDRGTSEQYF.

CDR3 nucleotide sequence: TGTGCCAGCAGCCAGGACAGGGCGCTGGGCTACACCTTC. Translating gives CASSQDRALGYTF. The V call is TRBV14, the J call TRBJ1-2; 8 nucleotides agree with TRBD1. The V gene's germline CDR1 is SGHDN and CDR2 FVKESK. The CDR3 loop spans 13 amino acids. With 3 bases clipped from V and 8 bases from J, the junction kept 5 bases outside the gene matches.

This clonotype was recorded many times. The rearrangement links TRBV3-1 to TRBJ1-1; possibly TRBD1 for D (6 bases). The CDR3 has 14 residues. V dropped 3 bases and J dropped 0 bases, with 8 bases sitting between them. Looked up from germline, CDR1 is LGHDT and CDR2 is YNNKEL (reference sequence). The CDR3 is CASSQGQVNTEAFF. Written as DNA, the CDR3 is TGTGCCAGCAGCCAGGGACAAGTGAACACTGAAGCTTTCTTT. The whole variable domain, remainder taken from reference TRBV3-1 and TRBJ1-1, is DTAVSQTPKYLVTQMGNDKSIKCEQNLGHDTMYWYKQDSKKFLKIMFSYNNKELIINETVPNRFSPKSPDKAHLNLHINSLELGDSAVYFCASSQGQVNTEAFFGQGTRLTVV.

V is TRBV3-1 and J is TRBJ1-5; D gene uncertain. Germline V gene lookup returns CDR1 LGHDT and CDR2 YNNKEL (reference sequence). V was pared by 8 bases and J by 5 bases, with 10 bases between. The CDR3 has 12 residues. The chain's CDR3 is CASSGLDQPQHF. CDR3 coding DNA: TGTGCCAGCTCCGGGCTCGATCAGCCCCAGCATTTT. Drawing the rest from reference TRBV3-1 and TRBJ1-5, the complete variable domain is DTAVSQTPKYLVTQMGNDKSIKCEQNLGHDTMYWYKQDSKKFLKIMFSYNNKELIINETVPNRFSPKSPDKAHLNLHINSLELGDSAVYFCASSGLDQPQHFGDGTRLSIL.

This clonotype showed up many times. The chain employs TRBV6-1 and TRBJ1-3, with unresolved D. Germline CDR1 MNHNS, CDR2 SASEGT. Trimming shortened V by 6 bases and J by 3 bases, and 18 bases separated the two germline ends. The CDR3 spans 16 residues. For the CDR3, the DNA is TGTGCCAGCAGCCAACGTACTGACCCTGGTGGAAACACCATATATTTT. Its protein is CASSQRTDPGGNTIYF.

This clonotype was observed at least ten times. The V gene is TRBV24-1, the J gene TRBJ2-2; a possible D gene is TRBD1 (6 bases). With 4 bases removed from V and 0 bases from J, the gap between germline ends came to 8 bases. The germline V gene encodes CDR1 KGHDR and CDR2 SFDVKD. The CDR3 spans 15 residues. CDR3 DNA sequence: TGTGCCACCAGTGAAAAGGGGGCGAACACCGGGGAGCTGTTTTTT. Its protein is CATSEKGANTGELFF.

The chain links TRBV7-2 to TRBJ2-7; 10 bases align to TRBD1. The germline V gene encodes CDR1 SGHTA and CDR2 FQGNSA. V was pared by 6 bases and J by 3 bases, with 8 bases of the junction left unmatched. The CDR3 length is 15 residues. This chain's CDR3 is CASRYDRGRVYEQYF. The CDR3 bases are TGTGCCAGCAGATACGACAGGGGGCGAGTCTACGAGCAGTACTTC.

This clonotype has a count of ten or more. V usage is TRBV12-3 or TRBV12-4 and J usage is TRBJ2-5; D gene unclear. This CDR3 contains 14 residues. Trimming left V 1 base short and J 4 bases short, with 10 bases between. The CDR3 here is CASSLGISPETQYF. In nucleotides, the CDR3 is TGTGCCAGCAGTTTAGGCATCTCCCCAGAGACCCAGTACTTC.

This clonotype came up many times. This chain uses TRBV2 with TRBJ2-2; unclear D gene. The V end was cut by 7 bases, the J end by 3 bases, with 12 bases between. Per germline, CDR1 SNHLY and CDR2 FYNNEI. The CDR3 totals 14 residues. The CDR3 DNA sequence: TGTGCCAGCACACGGTCGCTAGACACCGGGGAGCTGTTTTTT. It is translated as CASTRSLDTGELFF.

This chain connects TRBV7-9 to TRBJ1-1, with 9 bases fitting TRBD1. The germline CDR1 and CDR2 sequences are SEHNR and FQNEAQ (reference sequence). V shed 6 bases, J shed 2 bases, and the junction held 7 bases outside the gene matches. This CDR3 has 15 residues. In DNA form, the CDR3 reads TGTGCCAGCAGAACAGGGGGCACAGGTAACACTGAAGCTTTCTTT. Protein sequence: CASRTGGTGNTEAFF.

J is TRBJ2-5 and V is TRBV4-1; TRBD1 matches at 8 bases. The CDR3 covers 16 residues. V lost 5 bases to trimming and J lost 5 bases; unmatched junction nucleotides: 13. The germline gives CDR1 MGHRA, CDR2 YSYEKL. CDR3 loop: CASSEDRERGEETQYF. Here the CDR3 DNA reads TGCGCCAGCAGCGAGGACAGGGAGAGAGGGGAGGAGACCCAGTACTTC.

With respect to this clonotype: The junction departs from germline at one end; a sequencing error may be responsible. The chain links TRBV7-7 to TRBJ2-2; 9 nucleotides match TRBD1. Germline V CDR1 and CDR2: SSHAT, FNYEAQ (reference sequence). The CDR3 totals 16 residues. CDR3 amino acids: CASRSTGGRGTGELFF. The CDR3 DNA is TGTGCTAGCAGATCTACAGGGGGCCGGGGCACCGGGGAGCTGTTTTTT.

This clonotype showed up many times. The rearrangement uses TRBV7-2 and TRBJ2-5; D ambiguous. V was pared by 3 bases and J by 1 base, with 9 bases between. The germline V gene has CDR1 SGHTA and CDR2 FQGNSA. The length of the CDR3 is 14 residues. The CDR3 protein is CASSFTRLQETQYF. Written as DNA, the CDR3 is TGTGCCAGCAGCTTTACGCGGCTCCAAGAGACCCAGTACTTC.

Many counts were recorded for this clonotype. V gene TRBV4-1 combines with J gene TRBJ1-1, with a weak D call TRBD1 (6 bases). The length of the CDR3 is 15 residues. From germline, CDR1 is MGHRA and CDR2 YSYEKL. Between the trimmed V and J ends, which lost 0 bases and 8 bases, there was a span of 16 bases. The CDR3 DNA is TGCGCCAGCAGCCAAGACCCGGGGGGCCCTACAGAAGCTTTCTTT. Translation: CASSQDPGGPTEAFF.

This clonotype has a handful of counts. The CDR3 DNA is TGTGCCAGCTCACCCGACAGTAGCCTTTCTGGAAACACCATATATTTT. Amino acid sequence: CASSPDSSLSGNTIYF. The V and J genes are TRBV18 and TRBJ1-3, with D perhaps matching TRBD1 (5 bases). The CDR3 runs 16 residues. Germline V gene sequence: CDR1 KGHSH, CDR2 LQKENI. V was clipped by 3 bases and J by 1 base, with 13 bases between them. The full variable domain, with the rest looked up from reference TRBV18 and TRBJ1-3, is NAGVMQNPRHLVRRRGQEARLRCSPMKGHSHVYWYRQLPEEGLKFMVYLQKENIIDESGMPKERFSAEFPKEGPSILRIQQVVRGDSAAYFCASSPDSSLSGNTIYFGEGSWLTVV.

This clonotype was seen only a few times. The J gene is TRBJ2-3, the V gene TRBV28, with D unclear. The CDR3 consists of 15 residues. Trimming pared 3 bases from V and 6 bases from J, leaving 16 bases between. From germline, CDR1 is MDHEN and CDR2 SYDVKM. In DNA form, the CDR3 reads TGTGCCAGCAGTTTTTATCTTGGGCCCAGGGATACGCAGTATTTT. Translated, it gives CASSFYLGPRDTQYF.

In the case of this clonotype: This may be a read error, as it is one base from a much larger clone. The V gene is TRBV28, the J gene TRBJ2-7, with D perhaps being TRBD1 or TRBD2 (5 bases each). This CDR3 region has 12 residues. Germline CDR1 is MDHEN and CDR2 is SYDVKM. The DNA of the CDR3 is TGTGCCTGCAGTTTCGTCGACAGCGGGCAGTACTTC. It yields the protein CACSFVDSGQYF.

This clonotype showed up many times. The V call is TRBV6-1, the J call TRBJ2-7; 9 positions match TRBD1. The CDR3 totals 13 residues. CDR1 MNHNS and CDR2 SASEGT come from the germline V gene. With V trimmed by 7 bases and J by 7 bases, 8 bases remained unmatched. The CDR3 nucleotides are TGTGCCAGCAAACGGACAGGGGCTGGAGAGCAGTACTTC. It yields the protein CASKRTGAGEQYF.

In this sample, this clonotype turned up many times. This chain links TRBV7-2 with TRBJ2-5, with 9 bases that match TRBD1. Germline lookup yields CDR1 SGHTA and CDR2 FQGNSA. The V and J ends lost 7 bases and 2 bases, in that order; junction bases with no gene match: 11. The CDR3 sequence is 16 residues long. The CDR3 sequence: CASTRRGQGLQETQYF. CDR3 coding DNA: TGTGCCAGCACCCGACGTGGACAGGGGCTTCAAGAGACCCAGTACTTC.

This clonotype occurred many times. V usage is TRBV20-1 and J usage is TRBJ2-7; 11 bases align to TRBD2. V was clipped by 2 bases and J by 7 bases; unmatched bases: 10. The length of the CDR3 is 15 residues. Germline CDR1 DFQATT, CDR2 SNEGSKA (reference sequence). The CDR3 reads CSARPTSGTNREQYF. DNA of the CDR3: TGCAGTGCTAGACCGACTAGCGGGACTAATAGGGAGCAGTACTTC.

This chain joins TRBV6-2 or TRBV6-3 and TRBJ1-5, with a possible D match to TRBD1 (5 bases). CDR1 and CDR2 from the germline V gene are MNHEY and SVGEGT. Trimming cost V 2 bases and J 5 bases, with 16 bases left between them. The length of the CDR3 is 16 residues. The CDR3 nucleotides are TGTGCCAGCAGTTACCAGGGCAGAGTGGGCGATCAGCCCCAGCATTTT. It yields the protein CASSYQGRVGDQPQHF.

There are a few counts of this clonotype. The gene calls are TRBV5-1 and TRBJ1-2, with TRBD1 matching over 8 bases. Trimming removed 5 bases from V and 4 bases from J; junction bases left unmatched: 4. CDR1 and CDR2 from the germline V gene are SGHRS and YFSETQ. This CDR3 spans 13 amino acids. The CDR3 here is CASRQQGGYGYTF. DNA for the CDR3: TGCGCCAGCAGGCAACAGGGGGGCTATGGCTACACCTTC.

The V gene is TRBV27, the J gene TRBJ1-1, with 11 bases aligning to TRBD1. Germline trimming cut 5 bases from V and 11 bases from J; bases unmatched to any gene: 7. There are 13 residues in the CDR3. Germline assignment: CDR1 MNHEY and CDR2 SMNVEV (reference sequence). This CDR3 is CASSPGTGGWAFF. In DNA, the CDR3 is TGTGCCAGCAGTCCGGGGACAGGGGGATGGGCTTTCTTT.

The rearrangement links TRBV6-2 or TRBV6-3 to TRBJ2-7; 10 nucleotides line up with TRBD2. The CDR3 sequence is 16 residues long. Germline assignment: CDR1 MNHEY and CDR2 SVGEGT. J gave up 6 bases and V 8 bases, and 16 bases lay outside the gene matches. CDR3 loop: CASSPPGSGRAAEQYF. CDR3 DNA sequence: TGTGCCAGCTCACCCCCGGGGAGCGGGAGGGCCGCCGAGCAGTACTTC.

The table lists this clonotype with many counts. The V call is TRBV6-2 or TRBV6-3, the J call TRBJ1-5; 7 bases match TRBD1. There are 15 residues in the CDR3. Germline trimming cut 2 bases from V and 4 bases from J; bases unmatched to any gene: 5. CDR1 MNHEY and CDR2 SVGEGT come from the germline V gene. CDR3 loop: CASSYRTDRNQPQHF. The DNA for the CDR3 is TGTGCCAGCAGTTACCGGACGGACAGGAATCAGCCCCAGCATTTT.